This T cell receptor beta chain was profiled in a study of shared clonotypes between healthy human individuals. The overall study: The cohort comprised a couple of women and a few men. Their ages spanned 18 to 49 years.

Cells designated naive CD8 were CD45RO-negative and were positively selected for CCR7, with terminally differentiated effector memory CD45RA+ cells excluded. Sorted-subset replicate PCRs used 200 ng DNA, about 30,000 T cell genomes. Assay: immunoSEQ multiplex PCR; the TCRdb copy retains only in-frame clones and omits some. The sample includes roughly 1,800,000 clones, about 95% of them seen just once. Study-level results: Compared with clonotypes that all four donors shared, non-shared clonotypes had lower generation probabilities.

Germline CDR1 is SEHNR and CDR2 is FQNEAQ (reference sequence). The CDR3 is made up of 14 amino acids. Trimming removed 5 bases at V and 7 bases at J, with 18 bases between. Turning to this clone: The antigen is undetermined.

What was sequenced was naive CD8+ T cells sorted from blood. V gene TRBV7-9 combines with J gene TRBJ2-7, with D perhaps TRBD1 (5 bases). The clonotype comes from a man younger than 35 in good health. The CDR3 DNA reads as TGTGCCAGCAGCCCCCCCCCAGGGTCACAAGAGCAGTACTTC. Its protein is CASSPPPGSQEQYF.